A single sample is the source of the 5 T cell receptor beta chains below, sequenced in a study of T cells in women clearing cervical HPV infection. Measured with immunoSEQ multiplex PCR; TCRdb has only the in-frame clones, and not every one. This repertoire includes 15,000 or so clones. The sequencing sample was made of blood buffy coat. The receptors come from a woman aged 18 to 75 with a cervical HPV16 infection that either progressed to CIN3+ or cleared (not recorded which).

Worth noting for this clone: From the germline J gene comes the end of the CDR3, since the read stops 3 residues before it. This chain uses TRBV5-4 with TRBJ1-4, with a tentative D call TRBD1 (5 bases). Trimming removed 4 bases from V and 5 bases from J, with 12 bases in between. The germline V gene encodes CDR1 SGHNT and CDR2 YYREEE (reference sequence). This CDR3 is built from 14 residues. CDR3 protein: CASSPDGGNEKLFF. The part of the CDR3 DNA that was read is TGTGCCAGCAGCCCCGACGGGGGGAATGAAAAA.

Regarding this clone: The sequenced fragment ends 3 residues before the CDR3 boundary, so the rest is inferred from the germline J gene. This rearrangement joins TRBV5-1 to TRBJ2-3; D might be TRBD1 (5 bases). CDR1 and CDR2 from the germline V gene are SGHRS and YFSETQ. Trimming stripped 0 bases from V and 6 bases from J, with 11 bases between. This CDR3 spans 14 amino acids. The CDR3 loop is CASSLVKGWDTQYF. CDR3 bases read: TGCGCCAGCAGCTTGGTCAAGGGGTGGGATACG.

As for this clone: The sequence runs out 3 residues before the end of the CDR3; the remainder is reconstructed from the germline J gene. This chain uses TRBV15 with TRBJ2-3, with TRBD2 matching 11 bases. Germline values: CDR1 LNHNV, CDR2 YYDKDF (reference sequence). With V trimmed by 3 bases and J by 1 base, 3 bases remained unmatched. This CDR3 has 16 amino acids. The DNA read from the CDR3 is TGTGCCACCAGCAGGGGACTAGCGGTGGGCACAGATACG. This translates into CATSRGLAVGTDT. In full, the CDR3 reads CATSRGLAVGTDTQYF.

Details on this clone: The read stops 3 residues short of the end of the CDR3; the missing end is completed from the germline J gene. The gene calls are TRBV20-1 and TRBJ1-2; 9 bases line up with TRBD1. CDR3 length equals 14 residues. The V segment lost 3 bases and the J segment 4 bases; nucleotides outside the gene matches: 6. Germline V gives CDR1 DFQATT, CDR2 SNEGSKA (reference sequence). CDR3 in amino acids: CSASGTGMGYGYTF. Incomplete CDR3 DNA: TGCAGTGCTAGCGGGACAGGGATGGGCTATGGC.

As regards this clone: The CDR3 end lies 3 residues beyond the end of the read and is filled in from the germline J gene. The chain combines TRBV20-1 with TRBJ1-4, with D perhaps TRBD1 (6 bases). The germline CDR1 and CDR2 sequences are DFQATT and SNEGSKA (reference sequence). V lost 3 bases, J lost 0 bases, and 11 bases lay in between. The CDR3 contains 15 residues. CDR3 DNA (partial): TGCAGTGCTAGTCGGCAGGGGTCAACTAATGAAAAA. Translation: CSASRQGSTNEK. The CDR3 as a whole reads CSASRQGSTNEKLFF.